A single sample is the source of the 29 T cell receptor beta chains below, sequenced in a study of blood T cell repertoires in COVID-19. Using immunoSEQ multiplex PCR, the repertoire was profiled, and TCRdb retains in-frame clones only, with some absent. The table has more than 85,000 clones, around 90% seen once. Material: peripheral blood. The source of these receptors is a man between 65 and 85 years old with acute or convalescent COVID-19.

The gene calls are TRBV30 and TRBJ1-1, with D possibly matching TRBD1 (6 bases). Per germline, CDR1 GTSNPN and CDR2 SVGIG (reference sequence). Trimming removed 1 base at V and 6 bases at J, with 12 bases between. This CDR3 is 13 amino acids long. DNA for the CDR3: TGTGCCTGGAGTGCCACAGGGAAAGCTGAAGCTTTCTTT. The encoded protein is CAWSATGKAEAFF.

V and J are TRBV18 and TRBJ2-1; D is perhaps TRBD1 (6 bases). The CDR3 sequence is 13 residues long. V lost 7 bases and J 2 bases, leaving 9 bases between the germline ends. Germline CDR1 and CDR2: KGHSH and LQKENI. The CDR3 loop reads CASFRTAYNEQFF. The CDR3 bases are TGTGCCAGCTTCCGGACAGCCTACAATGAGCAGTTCTTC.

The gene calls are TRBV5-4 and TRBJ2-3; 8 nucleotides line up with TRBD2. The germline V gene encodes CDR1 SGHNT and CDR2 YYREEE (reference sequence). The CDR3 is made up of 16 amino acids. V shed 4 bases, J shed 3 bases, and the junction held 10 bases outside the gene matches. CDR3 protein: CASSEGRGGWTDTQYF. The CDR3 DNA is TGTGCCAGCAGCGAAGGACGGGGGGGTTGGACAGATACGCAGTATTTT.

The count of this clone is one. The rearrangement links TRBV30 to TRBJ1-4; 9 bases line up with TRBD1. This CDR3 has 13 residues. Germline CDR1 GTSNPN, CDR2 SVGIG (reference sequence). V gave up 8 bases and J gave up 8 bases; unmatched junction bases: 9. The CDR3 loop reads CAGWTGVKEKLFF. The CDR3, as DNA: TGTGCCGGGTGGACAGGGGTGAAGGAAAAACTGTTTTTT.

This chain joins TRBV27 and TRBJ2-7, with 7 positions matching TRBD1. This CDR3 comprises 15 residues. From germline, CDR1 is MNHEY and CDR2 SMNVEV (reference sequence). The V segment lost 6 bases and the J segment 0 bases; nucleotides outside the gene matches: 8. The CDR3 DNA reads as TGTGCCAGCAGCCCAATCGGGACAGCCTCCTACGAGCAGTACTTC. As protein: CASSPIGTASYEQYF.

This chain links TRBV19 with TRBJ1-1; D not resolved. V lost 8 bases and J 5 bases, leaving 6 bases between the germline ends. The germline CDR1 and CDR2 sequences are LNHDA and SQIVND (reference sequence). The CDR3 runs to 10 residues. This chain's CDR3 is CASAGTEAFF. The DNA for the CDR3 is TGTGCCAGTGCAGGAACTGAAGCTTTCTTT.

Only one count was recorded for this clone. This rearrangement joins TRBV2 to TRBJ1-6; D unresolved. CDR3 size: 14 residues. Trimming cost V 6 bases and J 6 bases, with 12 bases left between them. CDR1 and CDR2 from the germline V gene are SNHLY and FYNNEI. CDR3: CASSRDISNSPLHF. The CDR3 DNA sequence: TGTGCCAGCAGCAGAGACATATCTAATTCACCCCTCCACTTT.

This chain connects TRBV10-2 to TRBJ2-1, with 11 positions matching TRBD2. Germline CDR1 is WSHSY and CDR2 is SAAADI. V was pared by 6 bases and J by 4 bases, with 5 bases of the junction left unmatched. This CDR3 is built from 15 residues. The chain's CDR3 is CASRIASGGYNEQFF. The DNA for the CDR3 is TGCGCCAGCAGAATCGCTAGCGGGGGGTACAATGAGCAGTTCTTC.

The V gene is TRBV2, the J gene TRBJ2-3; D perhaps matches TRBD2 (6 bases). Trimming pared 5 bases from V and 6 bases from J, leaving 15 bases between. The CDR3 has 14 amino acids. In germline, CDR1 is SNHLY, CDR2 FYNNEI. Here the CDR3 reads CASSPTGVRDTQYF. In DNA form, the CDR3 reads TGTGCCAGCAGTCCGACGGGGGTCAGGGATACGCAGTATTTT.

The chain carries TRBV6-5 and TRBJ1-5; 7 bases are a match to TRBD1. The CDR3 has 14 residues. V lost 6 bases and J lost 9; bases outside the gene matches: 11. CDR1 MNHEY and CDR2 SVGAGI come from the germline V gene. In DNA, the CDR3 is TGTGCCAGCAGCAAACAGGGGCCTGCGGGGCCCCAGCATTTT. Encoded protein: CASSKQGPAGPQHF.

This clone appeared a single time. The chain uses TRBV3-1 (or the pseudogene TRBV3-2) and TRBJ1-1, with D tentatively TRBD1 (5 bases). Trimming removed 0 bases from V and 10 bases from J, with 18 bases in between. Germline V lookup: CDR1 LGHDT, CDR2 YNNKEL (reference sequence). This CDR3 has 15 amino acids. CDR3 residues: CASSQDTGLVVTAFF. The CDR3 DNA sequence: TGTGCCAGCAGCCAAGATACGGGACTAGTAGTCACAGCTTTCTTT.

This chain uses TRBV2 with TRBJ2-5; TRBD1 is a possible D gene (6 bases). This CDR3 contains 15 residues. Germline values: CDR1 SNHLY, CDR2 FYNNEI. The V end lost 6 bases, the J end lost 0 bases, and 14 bases lay between the germline ends. As DNA, the CDR3 is TGTGCCAGCAGGCCCCCGGGACACCACCAAGAGACCCAGTACTTC. Translated: CASRPPGHHQETQYF.

The chain recombines TRBV3-1 (or the pseudogene TRBV3-2) with TRBJ1-4; D is perhaps TRBD1 (5 bases). Germline V gives CDR1 LGHDT, CDR2 YNNKEL (reference sequence). The CDR3 sequence is 18 residues long. Trimming removed 2 bases from V and 8 bases from J, with 24 bases in between. The CDR3: CASSQPRGLARGMEKLFF. The CDR3 nucleotides are TGTGCCAGCAGCCAACCCCGTGGACTAGCCCGGGGGATGGAAAAACTGTTTTTT.

This chain uses TRBV11-2 with TRBJ2-2, with D possibly being TRBD2 (6 bases). CDR1 is SGHAT, CDR2 FQNNGV, per germline. Trimming removed 4 bases from V and 4 bases from J, with 10 bases in between. There are 14 residues in the CDR3. The CDR3 reads CASSSGGPTGELFF. CDR3 nucleotide sequence: TGTGCCAGCAGCTCCGGGGGACCCACCGGGGAGCTGTTTTTT.

The chain employs TRBV5-1 and TRBJ2-1; 8 bases agree with TRBD2. Trimming at V came to 6 bases and at J to 0 bases, leaving 11 bases not matched to a gene. CDR3 size: 17 residues. CDR1 and CDR2 (germline): SGHRS, YFSETQ. The CDR3 coding sequence is TGCGCCAGCACTTTCCCCGGGGGGGGAAGCTCCTACAATGAGCAGTTCTTC. Amino acids: CASTFPGGGSSYNEQFF.

The V call is TRBV19, the J call TRBJ1-3, with D possibly being TRBD1 (6 bases). The germline CDR1 and CDR2 sequences are LNHDA and SQIVND (reference sequence). Trimming shortened V by 3 bases and J by 0 bases, and 9 bases separated the two germline ends. The CDR3 covers 15 residues. The CDR3: CASSIQDSSGNTIYF. The CDR3 DNA reads as TGTGCCAGTAGTATCCAGGACAGCTCTGGAAACACCATATATTTT.

The chain recombines TRBV3-1 (or the pseudogene TRBV3-2) with TRBJ2-2; possible D gene TRBD2, 5 bases. V lost 7 bases and J lost 4, with 22 bases in between. The CDR3 is made up of 17 amino acids. Germline assignment: CDR1 LGHDT and CDR2 YNNKEL (reference sequence). The CDR3 sequence: CASTNIGLGRGTGELFF. The DNA of the CDR3 is TGTGCCAGCACCAACATTGGGCTAGGTCGGGGCACCGGGGAGCTGTTTTTT.

V gene TRBV5-5 combines with J gene TRBJ1-3; 8 bases fit TRBD1. In germline, CDR1 is SGHKS, CDR2 YYEKEE (reference sequence). The CDR3 spans 15 residues. V lost 4 bases and J lost 8; bases outside the gene matches: 11. CDR3 region: CASSHSRQGRDTIYF. In DNA form, the CDR3 reads TGTGCCAGCAGCCATTCTAGACAGGGGCGAGACACCATATATTTT.

The chain combines TRBV2 with TRBJ1-1; D not resolved. The CDR3 loop spans 13 amino acids. With 6 bases removed from V and 5 bases from J, the gap between germline ends came to 13 bases. Germline V gives CDR1 SNHLY, CDR2 FYNNEI. In nucleotides, the CDR3 is TGTGCCAGCAGGTTTGGAAGGGAGACTGAAGCTTTCTTT. It codes for CASRFGRETEAFF. Together with reference TRBV2 and TRBJ1-1, the CDR3 gives the full variable domain: EPEVTQTPSHQVTQMGQEVILRCVPISNHLYFYWYRQILGQKVEFLVSFYNNEISEKSEIFDDQFSVERPDGSNFTLKIRSTKLEDSAMYFCASRFGRETEAFFGQGTRLTVV.

The chain joins TRBV5-1 to TRBJ2-1, with 10 bases fitting TRBD1. Germline CDR1 reads SGHRS; CDR2 reads YFSETQ. The CDR3 loop spans 15 amino acids. V lost 3 bases, J lost 2 bases, and 2 bases stayed unmatched. The CDR3 spells CASSWDRGAYNEQFF. As DNA, the CDR3 is TGCGCCAGCAGCTGGGACAGGGGCGCCTACAATGAGCAGTTCTTC.

This chain connects TRBV7-8 to TRBJ2-1; D possibly corresponds to TRBD2 (5 bases). Trimming took 5 bases from V and 7 from J, leaving 24 bases between them. Germline lookup yields CDR1 SGHVS and CDR2 FQNEAQ. CDR3 size: 17 residues. The CDR3 nucleotides read TGTGCCAGCAGCGCTTCCGGGATGGAGCGTCCGGTGAATGAGCAGTTCTTC. Its protein product is CASSASGMERPVNEQFF.

The gene calls are TRBV15 and TRBJ2-5; 8 bases match TRBD1. The junction had 10 bases not matched to a gene; V was cut back by 0 bases and J by 4 bases. The CDR3 spans 17 residues. Germline V gene lookup returns CDR1 LNHNV and CDR2 YYDKDF (reference sequence). CDR3 residues: CATSRDLTGGNLETQYF. The CDR3 DNA is TGTGCCACCAGCAGAGATCTTACAGGGGGTAATTTAGAGACCCAGTACTTC.

V is TRBV27 and J is TRBJ1-2; D is unresolved. The CDR3 totals 14 residues. Trimming pared 4 bases from V and 4 bases from J, leaving 13 bases between. CDR1 is MNHEY, CDR2 SMNVEV, per germline (reference sequence). This chain's CDR3 is CASSSNPPGYGYTF. DNA for the CDR3: TGTGCCAGCAGTTCGAACCCGCCCGGCTATGGCTACACCTTC.

This chain connects TRBV2 to TRBJ1-2, with 9 bases lining up with TRBD1. V was clipped by 6 bases and J by 4 bases; unmatched bases: 9. The germline CDR1 and CDR2 sequences are SNHLY and FYNNEI. CDR3 size: 15 residues. The CDR3 DNA reads as TGTGCCAGCAGGAGGGGACAGGGACTAAGCTATGGCTACACCTTC. It translates to CASRRGQGLSYGYTF.

The gene calls are TRBV5-6 and TRBJ1-2; no definite D call. This CDR3 is 14 amino acids long. The V gene lost 0 bases and the J gene lost 4 bases, with 10 bases spanning the gap. Per germline, CDR1 SGHDT and CDR2 YYEEEE. CDR3 amino acids: CASSLVAGSYGYTF. Here the CDR3 DNA reads TGTGCCAGCAGCTTGGTGGCAGGCTCCTATGGCTACACCTTC. The entire variable domain, with the rest obtained from reference TRBV5-6 and TRBJ1-2, is as follows: DAGVTQSPTHLIKTRGQQVTLRCSPKSGHDTVSWYQQALGQGPQFIFQYYEEEERQRGNFPDRFSGHQFPNYSSELNVNALLLGDSALYLCASSLVAGSYGYTFGSGTRLTVV.

The rearrangement uses TRBV5-1 and TRBJ2-1; weak D call: TRBD1 (7 bases). Germline CDR1 is SGHRS and CDR2 is YFSETQ. CDR3 length: 16 residues. Trimming shortened V by 0 bases and J by 7 bases, and 17 bases separated the two germline ends. This CDR3 is CASSLDHRGGLNEQFF. The CDR3, as DNA: TGCGCCAGCAGCTTGGACCACAGGGGAGGTTTGAATGAGCAGTTCTTC.

The genes are TRBV7-2 and TRBJ2-1, with D unclear. CDR1 and CDR2 from the germline V gene are SGHTA and FQGNSA. The CDR3 spans 13 residues. Trimming left V 1 base short and J 7 bases short, with 8 bases between. CDR3 amino acids: CASSLGFENEQFF. As DNA, the CDR3 is TGTGCCAGCAGCTTAGGGTTTGAGAATGAGCAGTTCTTC.

Here the CDR3 reads CASSYSTGPDQPQHF. CDR3 coding DNA: TGTGCCAGCAGTTACTCTACAGGGCCCGATCAGCCCCAGCATTTT. The chain joins TRBV6-5 to TRBJ1-5; possible D gene TRBD1, 6 bases. The germline V gene encodes CDR1 MNHEY and CDR2 SVGAGI. This CDR3 spans 15 amino acids. V lost 0 bases, J lost 5 bases, and 11 bases lay in between.

The rearrangement joins TRBV27 to TRBJ2-1, with 7 positions matching TRBD1. Germline V gives CDR1 MNHEY, CDR2 SMNVEV (reference sequence). The CDR3 spans 15 residues. After removal of 6 bases from V and 0 bases from J, the junction contained 5 bases not matched to a gene. CDR3 amino acids: CASRQGLSSYNEQFF. In DNA form, the CDR3 reads TGTGCCAGCAGACAGGGGCTGAGCTCCTACAATGAGCAGTTCTTC.